This is a list of T cell receptor beta chains from one sample in a study of CD8 T cells in Susac syndrome. Each CDR3 protein gets one entry after TCRdb re-called the immunoSEQ multiplex PCR reads with MiXCR. The profile shows 180,000 or so distinct CDR3 sequences, around 94% of them singletons. Sequences were obtained from CD4+ T cells from PBMCs. Every receptor here comes from a human donor in good health. Each CDR3 is given without its conserved first and last residue. Each record gives: CDR3 length, clone size, V gene, J gene, CDR3 protein. Clone size is stated in some rows and not others, as once, few, many or a class when expanded.

CDR3 length: 12; clone size: -; V gene: TRBV6-5; J gene: TRBJ1-2; CDR3 protein: ASTMTGANYGYT
CDR3 length: 12; clone size: -; V gene: TRBV6-5; J gene: TRBJ1-2; CDR3 protein: ASREHISNYGYT
CDR3 length: 12; clone size: -; V gene: TRBV29-1; J gene: TRBJ1-5; CDR3 protein: SVADSGPNQPQH
CDR3 length: 11; clone size: -; V gene: TRBV5-1; J gene: TRBJ2-7; CDR3 protein: ASSLGPIYEQY
CDR3 length: 13; clone size: -; V gene: TRBV5-1; J gene: TRBJ1-1; CDR3 protein: ASTTAQGMNTEAF
CDR3 length: 11; clone size: -; V gene: TRBV7-9; J gene: TRBJ2-1; CDR3 protein: ASSSVGQEEQF
CDR3 length: 12; clone size: once; V gene: TRBV29-1; J gene: TRBJ2-7; CDR3 protein: SVVAQRSTYEQY
CDR3 length: 12; clone size: -; V gene: TRBV7-2; J gene: TRBJ1-4; CDR3 protein: ASSLVAAREKLF
CDR3 length: 10; clone size: -; V gene: TRBV5-1; J gene: TRBJ2-5; CDR3 protein: ASSLRSETQY
CDR3 length: 9; clone size: few; V gene: TRBV2; J gene: TRBJ2-1; CDR3 protein: ASRSYNEQF
CDR3 length: 15; clone size: -; V gene: TRBV7-2; J gene: TRBJ2-3; CDR3 protein: ASSKRSGGRSTDTQY
CDR3 length: 12; clone size: -; V gene: TRBV5-1; J gene: TRBJ1-5; CDR3 protein: ASSAGQPNQPQH
CDR3 length: 13; clone size: once; V gene: TRBV28; J gene: TRBJ1-5; CDR3 protein: ASSHRGGGNQPQH
CDR3 length: 14; clone size: once; V gene: TRBV28; J gene: TRBJ1-6; CDR3 protein: ASSVRDRGQDSPLH
CDR3 length: 13; clone size: -; V gene: TRBV4-3; J gene: TRBJ2-1; CDR3 protein: ASSQDPSGGAEQF
CDR3 length: 11; clone size: -; V gene: TRBV9; J gene: TRBJ2-7; CDR3 protein: ASSVGGLDEQY
CDR3 length: 10; clone size: -; V gene: TRBV27; J gene: TRBJ1-1; CDR3 protein: ASSHSGTEAF
CDR3 length: 13; clone size: -; V gene: TRBV2; J gene: TRBJ2-1; CDR3 protein: ASSEETVGYNEQF
CDR3 length: 11; clone size: -; V gene: TRBV7-9; J gene: TRBJ2-5; CDR3 protein: ASSLTGLETQY
CDR3 length: 11; clone size: once; V gene: TRBV20-1; J gene: TRBJ1-2; CDR3 protein: SARRQGAGGYT
CDR3 length: 13; clone size: -; V gene: TRBV4-2; J gene: TRBJ1-5; CDR3 protein: ASSQEMRAGQPQH
CDR3 length: 13; clone size: -; V gene: TRBV27; J gene: TRBJ2-3; CDR3 protein: ASSTWDGYTDTQY
CDR3 length: 16; clone size: -; V gene: TRBV4-3; J gene: TRBJ2-6; CDR3 protein: ASSQWTGAASGANVLT
CDR3 length: 10; clone size: -; V gene: TRBV7-9; J gene: TRBJ2-1; CDR3 protein: ASSLMPQGQF
CDR3 length: 10; clone size: once; V gene: TRBV28; J gene: TRBJ2-7; CDR3 protein: ASSFVPQEQY
CDR3 length: 15; clone size: -; V gene: TRBV25-1; J gene: TRBJ2-5; CDR3 protein: ASSERTNSTTGETQY
CDR3 length: 15; clone size: -; V gene: TRBV20-1; J gene: TRBJ2-1; CDR3 protein: SATISGGDSSYNEQF
CDR3 length: 12; clone size: few; V gene: TRBV6-1; J gene: TRBJ1-2; CDR3 protein: ASTWGREGYGYT
CDR3 length: 11; clone size: -; V gene: TRBV5-1; J gene: TRBJ1-5; CDR3 protein: ASSSGVDQPQH
CDR3 length: 13; clone size: -; V gene: TRBV30; J gene: TRBJ2-2; CDR3 protein: AWKTGGLYTGELF
CDR3 length: 15; clone size: -; V gene: TRBV14; J gene: TRBJ2-3; CDR3 protein: ASSLRLAGELSDTQY
CDR3 length: 12; clone size: -; V gene: TRBV18; J gene: TRBJ2-1; CDR3 protein: ASSRERVYNEQF
CDR3 length: 12; clone size: -; V gene: TRBV20-1; J gene: TRBJ2-5; CDR3 protein: SARDRDGGETQY
CDR3 length: 12; clone size: -; V gene: TRBV5-1; J gene: TRBJ1-6; CDR3 protein: ASSTGQGPSPLH
CDR3 length: 13; clone size: -; V gene: TRBV23-1; J gene: TRBJ2-7; CDR3 protein: ASSQSVRSSYEQY
CDR3 length: 11; clone size: -; V gene: TRBV5-1; J gene: TRBJ1-2; CDR3 protein: ASSPSDNYGYT
CDR3 length: 14; clone size: -; V gene: TRBV7-8; J gene: TRBJ2-3; CDR3 protein: ASSPTPRARTDTQY
CDR3 length: 11; clone size: -; V gene: TRBV29-1; J gene: TRBJ1-4; CDR3 protein: SVASVLAEKLF
CDR3 length: 12; clone size: -; V gene: TRBV29-1; J gene: TRBJ1-4; CDR3 protein: SVEGAGIGEKLF
CDR3 length: 13; clone size: -; V gene: TRBV20-1; J gene: TRBJ2-3; CDR3 protein: SARERRGGTDTQY
CDR3 length: 12; clone size: -; V gene: TRBV28; J gene: TRBJ2-4; CDR3 protein: ASSRPGQRDIQY
CDR3 length: 10; clone size: -; V gene: TRBV18; J gene: TRBJ2-3; CDR3 protein: ASYLQADTQY
CDR3 length: 13; clone size: -; V gene: TRBV7-9; J gene: TRBJ2-1; CDR3 protein: ASSLARVRASEQF
CDR3 length: 12; clone size: -; V gene: TRBV3-1; J gene: TRBJ2-2; CDR3 protein: ASGMGIHTGELF
CDR3 length: 10; clone size: -; V gene: TRBV30; J gene: TRBJ1-1; CDR3 protein: AGGGLTVEAF
CDR3 length: 11; clone size: -; V gene: TRBV12-3/TRBV12-4; J gene: TRBJ2-7; CDR3 protein: ASSSDGNYEQY
CDR3 length: 13; clone size: once; V gene: TRBV2; J gene: TRBJ2-1; CDR3 protein: ASSDVTGGYNEQF
CDR3 length: 13; clone size: -; V gene: TRBV20-1; J gene: TRBJ2-7; CDR3 protein: SAVTSGGAAYEQY
CDR3 length: 13; clone size: once; V gene: TRBV3-1; J gene: TRBJ2-1; CDR3 protein: ASSPRTGRDNEQF
CDR3 length: 10; clone size: -; V gene: TRBV2; J gene: TRBJ1-6; CDR3 protein: ASSAQDSPLH
CDR3 length: 12; clone size: -; V gene: TRBV7-2; J gene: TRBJ2-7; CDR3 protein: ASSLALSRAEQY
CDR3 length: 12; clone size: -; V gene: TRBV5-1; J gene: TRBJ2-5; CDR3 protein: ASSFGQGKETQY
CDR3 length: 11; clone size: -; V gene: TRBV20-1; J gene: TRBJ2-5; CDR3 protein: SASGVDQETQY
CDR3 length: 12; clone size: -; V gene: TRBV3-1; J gene: TRBJ1-1; CDR3 protein: ASSQDHGNTEAF
CDR3 length: 13; clone size: -; V gene: TRBV9; J gene: TRBJ2-1; CDR3 protein: ASSPRDYPPNEQF
CDR3 length: 13; clone size: once; V gene: TRBV6-6; J gene: TRBJ2-3; CDR3 protein: ASSGGQASTDTQY
CDR3 length: 13; clone size: -; V gene: TRBV3-1; J gene: TRBJ2-3; CDR3 protein: ASSQGGSGTDTQY
CDR3 length: 12; clone size: -; V gene: TRBV4-3; J gene: TRBJ2-7; CDR3 protein: ASSQGAVSYEQY